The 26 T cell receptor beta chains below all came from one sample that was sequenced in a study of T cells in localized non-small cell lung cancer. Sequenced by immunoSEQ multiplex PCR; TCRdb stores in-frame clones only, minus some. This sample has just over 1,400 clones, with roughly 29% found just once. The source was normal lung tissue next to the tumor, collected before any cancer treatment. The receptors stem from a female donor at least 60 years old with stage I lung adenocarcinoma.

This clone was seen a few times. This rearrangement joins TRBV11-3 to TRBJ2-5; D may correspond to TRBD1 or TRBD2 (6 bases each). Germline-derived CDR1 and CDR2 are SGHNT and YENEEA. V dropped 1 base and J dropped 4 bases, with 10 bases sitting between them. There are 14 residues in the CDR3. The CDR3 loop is CASSLVGGAETQYF. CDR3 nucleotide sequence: TGTGCCAGCAGCTTAGTGGGGGGCGCAGAGACCCAGTACTTC.

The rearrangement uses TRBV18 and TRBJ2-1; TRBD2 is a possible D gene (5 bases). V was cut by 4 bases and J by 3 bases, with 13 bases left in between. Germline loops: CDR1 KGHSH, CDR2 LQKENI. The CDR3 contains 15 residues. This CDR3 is CASSLGVSVYNEQFF. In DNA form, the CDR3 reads TGTGCCAGCTCACTCGGGGTATCGGTCTACAATGAGCAGTTCTTC.

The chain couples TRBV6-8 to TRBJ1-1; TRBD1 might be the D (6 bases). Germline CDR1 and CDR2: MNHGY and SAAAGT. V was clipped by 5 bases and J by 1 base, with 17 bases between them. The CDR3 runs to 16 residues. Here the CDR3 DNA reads TGTGCCAGCAGTGGGGGGCGCGTAACTTGGAACACTGAAGCTTTCTTT. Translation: CASSGGRVTWNTEAFF.

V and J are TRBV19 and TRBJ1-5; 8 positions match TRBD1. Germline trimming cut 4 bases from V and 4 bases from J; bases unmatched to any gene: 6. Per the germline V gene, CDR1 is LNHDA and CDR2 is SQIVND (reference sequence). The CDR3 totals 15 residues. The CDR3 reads CASSKMTGVNQPQHF. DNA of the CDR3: TGTGCCAGTAGTAAAATGACAGGGGTAAATCAGCCCCAGCATTTT. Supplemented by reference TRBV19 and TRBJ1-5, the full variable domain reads DGGITQSPKYLFRKEGQNVTLSCEQNLNHDAMYWYRQDPGQGLRLIYYSQIVNDFQKGDIAEGYSVSREKKESFPLTVTSAQKNPTAFYLCASSKMTGVNQPQHFGDGTRLSIL.

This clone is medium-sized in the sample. The CDR3, as DNA: TGTGCCAGCAGTTTATATCAGGGGCGGACTGAAGCTTTCTTT. It yields the protein CASSLYQGRTEAFF. The chain joins TRBV28 to TRBJ1-1, with D possibly matching TRBD1 (6 bases). The CDR3 length is 14 residues. The germline V and J ends were trimmed by 1 base and 5 bases, with 11 bases remaining between them. The germline V gene has CDR1 MDHEN and CDR2 SYDVKM.

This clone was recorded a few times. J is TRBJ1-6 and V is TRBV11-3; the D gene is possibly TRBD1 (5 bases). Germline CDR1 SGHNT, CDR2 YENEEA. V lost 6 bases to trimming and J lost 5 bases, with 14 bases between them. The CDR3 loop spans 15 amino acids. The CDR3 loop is CASRPRGSDNSPLHF. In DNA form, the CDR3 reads TGTGCCAGCAGGCCGCGGGGGTCAGATAATTCACCCCTCCACTTT. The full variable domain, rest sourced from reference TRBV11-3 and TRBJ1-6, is EAGVVQSPRYKIIEKKQPVAFWCNPISGHNTLYWYLQNLGQGPELLIRYENEEAVDDSQLPKDRFSAERLKGVDSTLKIQPAELGDSAVYLCASRPRGSDNSPLHFGNGTRLTVT.

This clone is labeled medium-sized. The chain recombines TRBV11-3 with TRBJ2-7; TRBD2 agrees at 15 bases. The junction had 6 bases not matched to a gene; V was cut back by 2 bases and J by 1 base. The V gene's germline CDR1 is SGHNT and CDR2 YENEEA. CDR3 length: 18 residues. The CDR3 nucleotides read TGTGCCAGCAGCTTATGGGAAGGGACTAGCGGGGGGTCCTACGAGCAGTACTTC. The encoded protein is CASSLWEGTSGGSYEQYF.

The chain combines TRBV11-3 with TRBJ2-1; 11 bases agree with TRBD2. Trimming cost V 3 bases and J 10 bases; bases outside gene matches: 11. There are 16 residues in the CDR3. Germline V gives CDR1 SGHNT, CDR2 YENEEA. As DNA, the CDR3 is TGTGCCAGCAGCTTGGTTAGCGGGGGGGCCGGAGTAGAGCAGTTCTTC. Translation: CASSLVSGGAGVEQFF.

For the CDR3, the DNA is TGTGCCAGCTCACCAAGCCAGAGCTACGAGCAGTACGTC. Amino acids: CASSPSQSYEQYV. V is TRBV18 and J is TRBJ2-7; no clear D. This CDR3 is 13 amino acids long. Germline V CDR1 and CDR2: KGHSH, LQKENI. V was pared by 2 bases and J by 3 bases, with 8 bases between.

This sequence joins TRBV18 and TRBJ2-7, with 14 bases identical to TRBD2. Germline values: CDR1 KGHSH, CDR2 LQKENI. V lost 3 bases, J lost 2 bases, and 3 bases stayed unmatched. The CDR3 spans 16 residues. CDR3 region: CASSPGLAGGTYEQYF. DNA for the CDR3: TGTGCCAGCTCACCCGGACTAGCGGGGGGCACCTACGAGCAGTACTTC.

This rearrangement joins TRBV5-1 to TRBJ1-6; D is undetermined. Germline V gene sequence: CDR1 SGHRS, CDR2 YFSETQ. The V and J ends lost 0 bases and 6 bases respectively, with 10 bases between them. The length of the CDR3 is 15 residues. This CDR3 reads CASSLDTPANSPLHF. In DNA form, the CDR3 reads TGCGCCAGCAGCTTGGATACGCCAGCTAATTCACCCCTCCACTTT. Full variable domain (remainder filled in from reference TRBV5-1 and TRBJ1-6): KAGVTQTPRYLIKTRGQQVTLSCSPISGHRSVSWYQQTPGQGLQFLFEYFSETQRNKGNFPGRFSGRQFSNSRSEMNVSTLELGDSALYLCASSLDTPANSPLHFGNGTRLTVT.

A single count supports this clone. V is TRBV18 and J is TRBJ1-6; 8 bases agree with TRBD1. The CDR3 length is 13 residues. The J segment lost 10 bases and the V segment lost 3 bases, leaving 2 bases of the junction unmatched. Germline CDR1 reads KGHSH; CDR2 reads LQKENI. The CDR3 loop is CASSPDRVSPLHF. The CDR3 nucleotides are TGTGCCAGCTCACCGGACAGGGTCTCACCCCTCCACTTT. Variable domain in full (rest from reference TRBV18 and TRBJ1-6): NAGVMQNPRHLVRRRGQEARLRCSPMKGHSHVYWYRQLPEEGLKFMVYLQKENIIDESGMPKERFSAEFPKEGPSILRIQQVVRGDSAAYFCASSPDRVSPLHFGNGTRLTVT.

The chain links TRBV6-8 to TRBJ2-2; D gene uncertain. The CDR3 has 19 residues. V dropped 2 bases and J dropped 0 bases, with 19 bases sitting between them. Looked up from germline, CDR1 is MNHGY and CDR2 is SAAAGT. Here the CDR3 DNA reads TGTGCCAGCAGTTACCCAAACGATCCCCGCGACCCGAACACCGGGGAGCTGTTTTTT. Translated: CASSYPNDPRDPNTGELFF.

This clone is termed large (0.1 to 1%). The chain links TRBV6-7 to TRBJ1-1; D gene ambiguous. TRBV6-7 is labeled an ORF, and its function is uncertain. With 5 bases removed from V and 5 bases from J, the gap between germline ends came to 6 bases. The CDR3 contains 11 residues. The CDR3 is CASSAGTEAFF. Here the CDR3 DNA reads TGTGCCAGCAGTGCAGGTACTGAAGCTTTCTTT.

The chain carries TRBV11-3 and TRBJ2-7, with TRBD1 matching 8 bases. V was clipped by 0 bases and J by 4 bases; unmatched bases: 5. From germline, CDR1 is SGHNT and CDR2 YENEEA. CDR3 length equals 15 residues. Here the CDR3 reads CASSLEQGAVYEQYF. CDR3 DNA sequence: TGTGCCAGCAGCTTAGAGCAGGGGGCCGTTTACGAGCAGTACTTC.

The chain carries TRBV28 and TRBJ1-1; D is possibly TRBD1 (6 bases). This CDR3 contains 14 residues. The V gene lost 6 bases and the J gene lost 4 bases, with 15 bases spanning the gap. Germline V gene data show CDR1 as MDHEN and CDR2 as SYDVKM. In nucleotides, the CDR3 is TGTGCCAGCAGCCTCATTCAGGGGAGCACTGAAGCTTTCTTT. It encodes CASSLIQGSTEAFF. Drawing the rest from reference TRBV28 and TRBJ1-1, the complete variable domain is DVKVTQSSRYLVKRTGEKVFLECVQDMDHENMFWYRQDPGLGLRLIYFSYDVKMKEKGDIPEGYSVSREKKERFSLILESASTNQTSMYLCASSLIQGSTEAFFGQGTRLTVV.

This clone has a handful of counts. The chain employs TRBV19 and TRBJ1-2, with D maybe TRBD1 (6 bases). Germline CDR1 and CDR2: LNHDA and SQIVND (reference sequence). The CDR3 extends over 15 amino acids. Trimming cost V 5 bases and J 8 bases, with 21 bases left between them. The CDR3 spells CASSPIGRWDNGYTF. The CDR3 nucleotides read TGTGCCAGTAGTCCAATCGGTAGGTGGGACAACGGCTACACCTTC.

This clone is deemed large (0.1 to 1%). CDR3 nucleotide sequence: TGTGCCATCAGTGAGTCGGGTCTGCAATACAATGAGCAGTTCTTC. The encoded protein is CAISESGLQYNEQFF. This sequence joins TRBV10-3 and TRBJ2-1; D uncertain. The CDR3 is made up of 15 amino acids. Trimming removed 0 bases at V and 4 bases at J, with 10 bases between. From germline, CDR1 is ENHRY and CDR2 SYGVKD.

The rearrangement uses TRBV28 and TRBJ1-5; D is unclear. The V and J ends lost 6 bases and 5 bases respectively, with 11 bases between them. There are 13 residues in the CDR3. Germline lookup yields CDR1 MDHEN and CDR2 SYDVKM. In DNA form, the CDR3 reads TGTGCCAGCAGCCTCGATCCGGATCAGCCCCAGCATTTT. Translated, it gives CASSLDPDQPQHF.

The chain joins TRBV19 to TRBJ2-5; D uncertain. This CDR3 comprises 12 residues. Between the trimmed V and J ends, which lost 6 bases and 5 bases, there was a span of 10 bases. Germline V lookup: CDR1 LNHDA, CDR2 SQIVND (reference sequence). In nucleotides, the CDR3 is TGTGCCAGTAGCCCCGGATCGGAGACCCAGTACTTC. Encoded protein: CASSPGSETQYF. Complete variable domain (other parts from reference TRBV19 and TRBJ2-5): DGGITQSPKYLFRKEGQNVTLSCEQNLNHDAMYWYRQDPGQGLRLIYYSQIVNDFQKGDIAEGYSVSREKKESFPLTVTSAQKNPTAFYLCASSPGSETQYFGPGTRLLVL.

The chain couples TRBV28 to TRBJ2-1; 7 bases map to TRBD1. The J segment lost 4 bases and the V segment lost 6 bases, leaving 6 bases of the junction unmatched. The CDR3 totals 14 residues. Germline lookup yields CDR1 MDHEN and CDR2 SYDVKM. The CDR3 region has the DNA TGTGCCAGCAGACTCCCAGGGGGTTACAATGAGCAGTTCTTC. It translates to CASRLPGGYNEQFF.

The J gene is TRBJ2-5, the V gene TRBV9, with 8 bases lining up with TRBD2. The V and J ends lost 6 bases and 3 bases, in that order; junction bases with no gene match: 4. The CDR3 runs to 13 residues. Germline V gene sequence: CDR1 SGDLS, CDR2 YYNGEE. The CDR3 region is CASIGTREETQYF. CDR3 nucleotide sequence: TGTGCCAGCATTGGGACTAGGGAAGAGACCCAGTACTTC.

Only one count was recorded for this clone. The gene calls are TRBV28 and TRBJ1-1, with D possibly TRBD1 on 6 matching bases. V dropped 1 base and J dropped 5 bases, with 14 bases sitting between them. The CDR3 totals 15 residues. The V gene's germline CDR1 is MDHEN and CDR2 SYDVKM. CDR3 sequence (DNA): TGTGCCAGCAGTTTATTATTACCAGGGGAGACTGAAGCTTTCTTT. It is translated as CASSLLLPGETEAFF.

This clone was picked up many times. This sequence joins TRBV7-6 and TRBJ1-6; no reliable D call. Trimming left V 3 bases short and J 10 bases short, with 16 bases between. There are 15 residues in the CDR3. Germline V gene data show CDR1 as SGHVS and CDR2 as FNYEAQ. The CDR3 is CASSLGGLLSSPLHF. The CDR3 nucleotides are TGTGCCAGCAGCTTGGGTGGCCTCCTCTCATCACCCCTCCACTTT.

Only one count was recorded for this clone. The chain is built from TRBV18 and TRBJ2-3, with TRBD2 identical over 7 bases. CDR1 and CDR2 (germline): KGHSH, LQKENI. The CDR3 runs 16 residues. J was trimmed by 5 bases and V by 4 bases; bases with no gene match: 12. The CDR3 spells CASSLLLGGDGDTQYF. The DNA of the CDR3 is TGTGCCAGCTCACTCCTCCTGGGGGGGGACGGAGATACGCAGTATTTT.

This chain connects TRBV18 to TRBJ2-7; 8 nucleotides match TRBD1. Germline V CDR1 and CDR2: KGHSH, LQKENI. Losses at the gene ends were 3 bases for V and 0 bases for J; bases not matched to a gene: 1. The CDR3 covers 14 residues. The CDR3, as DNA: TGTGCCAGCTCACCGGGGACAGGCTCCTACGAGCAGTACTTC. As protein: CASSPGTGSYEQYF.